A selection of T cell receptor beta chains follows, all from one sample in a study of blood T cells in healthy people across ages. MiXCR, run by TCRdb on the 5' RACE reads, gives a single entry per CDR3 protein. Among 800,000 to 1,300,000 distinct CDR3 sequences listed, 25% were seen once. The sample was also linked to a second study, of T cells of mothers and their children.

Sequenced input: blood. The source is a girl between 2 and 10 years old in good health. CDR3s include the opening cysteine and the closing phenylalanine or tryptophan. D genes are given only for firm matches. Size values are once, few and many counts, or a class for expanded clones, and some rows have none.

j_call	d_call	clone_size	v_call	cdr3_nt	cdr3_aa
TRBJ2-2	TRBD1	NA	TRBV6-5	TGTGCCAGCAGGAGTCCGGGACAGGTCGTTCCCGGGGAGCTGTTTTTT	CASRSPGQVVPGELFF
TRBJ2-7	TRBD2	once	TRBV28	TGTGCCAGCAGTTTATCGCTAGCGGGAGAGTACGAGCAGTACTTC	CASSLSLAGEYEQYF
TRBJ1-2	NA	few	TRBV6-6	TGTGCCAGCAGTTACGACGGCGAGATCTATGGCTACACCTTC	CASSYDGEIYGYTF
TRBJ2-5	TRBD2	few	TRBV5-8	TGTGCCAGCACCGCACTAGCGGGTAGCGAGACCCAGTACTTC	CASTALAGSETQYF
TRBJ1-2	TRBD1	few	TRBV29-1	TGCAGCGTGGCTCTACAGGGGAATGGCTACACCTTC	CSVALQGNGYTF
TRBJ1-1	NA	few	TRBV7-9	TGTGCCAGCAGCTTAGCACCGGACGAAGCTTTCTTT	CASSLAPDEAFF
TRBJ2-7	TRBD1	NA	TRBV27	TGTGCCAGTAGTTCCCTGGACAGGTCATACGAGCAGTACTTC	CASSSLDRSYEQYF
TRBJ2-5	TRBD2	few	TRBV20-1	TGCAGTGCTAGTTTCCTAGCGGAGCAAGAGACCCAGTACTTC	CSASFLAEQETQYF
TRBJ2-7	NA	few	TRBV4-3	TGCGCCAGCAGCCAAGCTCAGGGGAACTACGAGCAGTACTTC	CASSQAQGNYEQYF
TRBJ2-7	NA	many	TRBV27	TGTGCCAGCTGCCGGTTGGGTAACTACGAGCAGTACTTC	CASCRLGNYEQYF
TRBJ2-1	NA	few	TRBV7-8	TGTGCCAGCAGCTTATGGGGAACAGGGACACTGAATGAGCAGTTCTTC	CASSLWGTGTLNEQFF
TRBJ1-2	NA	NA	TRBV5-1	TGCGCCAGCAGCCCACGGCCAGACAACTATGGCTACACCTTC	CASSPRPDNYGYTF
TRBJ2-5	NA	NA	TRBV29-1	TGCAGCGTTGCAGTCGACGGGTTGGAGACCCAGTACTTC	CSVAVDGLETQYF
TRBJ1-1	TRBD1	NA	TRBV7-2	TGTGCCAGCAGCCCTAGACAGGGGATGAGAACTGAAGCTTTCTTT	CASSPRQGMRTEAFF
TRBJ2-5	NA	NA	TRBV7-8	TGTGCCAGCAGCTTAGCGCAGGGGCGTCTTGAGACCCAGTACTTC	CASSLAQGRLETQYF
TRBJ2-1	NA	NA	TRBV7-9	TGTGCCAGCAGCTTAGAGACCGACGGCGATGAGCAGTTCTTC	CASSLETDGDEQFF
TRBJ1-2	NA	few	TRBV29-1	TGCAGCGTTGACTCGAATACTAACTATGGTTACACCTTC	CSVDSNTNYGYTF
TRBJ2-7	NA	NA	TRBV21-1	TGTGCCAGCAGCAAATCACATATATACGAGCAGTACTTC	CASSKSHIYEQYF
TRBJ1-1	NA	NA	TRBV19	TGTGCCAGTAGTATATTCCAGAACACTGAAGCTTTCTTT	CASSIFQNTEAFF
TRBJ2-5	NA	few	TRBV12-3/TRBV12-4	TGTGCCAGCAGTTTTAGGTCGATGGAGACTAGTGGTGAGACCCAGTACTTC	CASSFRSMETSGETQYF
TRBJ1-1	NA	few	TRBV6-5	TGTGCCAGCAGTTCTTATAAGGGACGGTACACTGAAGCTTTCTTT	CASSSYKGRYTEAFF
TRBJ2-1	NA	NA	TRBV7-9	TGTGCCAGCAGCTTAGTGTTGGGGCTCGGTGAGCAGTTCTTC	CASSLVLGLGEQFF